In its sample, the clone carrying this T cell receptor beta chain was seen many times. The record originates from a study of low-dose radiotherapy and immunotherapy resistance in tumors. In the study overall: The treatment that patients received was intravenous nivolumab 240 mg every two weeks plus ipilimumab 1 mg/kg every six weeks.

This sample's time point: before trial treatment. Over around 19 PCR cycles, TCRs were amplified from a constant-region primer and V-primer adapter. TCRdb redid the calling of the reads with MiXCR, one entry per CDR3 protein. This sample carries under 60,000 distinct CDR3 sequences, about an eighth of them seen once, and the ten largest clones take approximately 6.2%. This TCR was recovered from a female donor with ovarian cancer. Specimen: PBMCs, collected before treatment.

The CDR3 protein is CASSPGLAVYNEQFF. Written as DNA, the CDR3 is TGCGCCAGCAGCCCGGGACTAGCGGTCTACAATGAGCAGTTCTTC. The rearrangement joins TRBV4-1 to TRBJ2-1; the match to TRBD2 covers 11 bases. CDR1 and CDR2 (germline): MGHRA, YSYEKL. J was trimmed by 3 bases and V by 4 bases; bases with no gene match: 2. The CDR3 consists of 15 residues.